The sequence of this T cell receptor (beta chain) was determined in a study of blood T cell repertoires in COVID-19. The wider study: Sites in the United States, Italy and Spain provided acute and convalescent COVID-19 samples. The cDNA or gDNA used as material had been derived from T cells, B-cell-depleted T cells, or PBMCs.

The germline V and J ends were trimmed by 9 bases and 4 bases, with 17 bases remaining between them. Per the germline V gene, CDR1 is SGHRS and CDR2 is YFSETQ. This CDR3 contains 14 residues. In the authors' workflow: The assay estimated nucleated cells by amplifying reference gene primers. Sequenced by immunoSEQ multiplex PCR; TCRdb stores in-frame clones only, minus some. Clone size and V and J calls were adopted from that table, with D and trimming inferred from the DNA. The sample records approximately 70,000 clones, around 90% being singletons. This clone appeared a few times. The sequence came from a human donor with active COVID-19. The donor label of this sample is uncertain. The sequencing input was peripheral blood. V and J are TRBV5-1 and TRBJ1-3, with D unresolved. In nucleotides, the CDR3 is TGCGCCATCAAATCCACAGTACGAGGAAACACCATATATTTT. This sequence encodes CAIKSTVRGNTIYF.